This T cell receptor (beta chain) was identified during a study of immune heterogeneity within non-small cell lung tumors. Whole-study context: There was 1 tumor not otherwise specified, along with over nine non-squamous carcinomas and several squamous cell carcinomas. Whole-study results and caveats: The high-frequency T-cell receptor beta clonotypes mostly did not match up between individual patients. Local tumor mutational burden, with an R of about 0.31, correlated moderately but significantly with local T-cell clonality. Dominant CDR3 beta clonotypes repeated across a patient's tumor loci, while different loci held unique high-frequency clones.

In this sample, this clonotype turned up a few times. The target antigen is unknown. With approximately 0.6 ug used per sample, the template was genomic DNA from bulk tumor. Surgical sampling yielded several biopsies per primary tumor (spaced far apart). Their non-small cell lung cancer was newly diagnosed and untreated, and the patients underwent curative surgery. The length of the CDR3 is 17 residues. Germline trimming cut 2 bases from V and 7 bases from J; bases unmatched to any gene: 14. The germline V gene encodes CDR1 SGHRS and CDR2 YFSETQ. Amplification of TCR beta CDR3 was performed by multiplex PCR with 32 V and 13 J primers. Each CDR3 protein is one row after TCRdb ran MiXCR on the multiplex PCR reads. Of 4,700 or so distinct CDR3 sequences in the sample, approximately 25% were seen once.

The sequencing input was lung tumor tissue. The chain carries TRBV5-1 and TRBJ2-3; 9 bases align to TRBD2. The TCR sequence derives from a man in his fifties or sixties with non-small cell lung cancer. Here the CDR3 reads CASSFRPAGGLGNTQYF. The CDR3 coding sequence is TGCGCCAGCAGCTTTCGTCCAGCGGGAGGCCTCGGGAATACGCAGTATTTT. The full variable domain, with the rest looked up from reference TRBV5-1 and TRBJ2-3, is KAGVTQTPRYLIKTRGQQVTLSCSPISGHRSVSWYQQTPGQGLQFLFEYFSETQRNKGNFPGRFSGRQFSNSRSEMNVSTLELGDSALYLCASSFRPAGGLGNTQYFGPGTRLTVL.